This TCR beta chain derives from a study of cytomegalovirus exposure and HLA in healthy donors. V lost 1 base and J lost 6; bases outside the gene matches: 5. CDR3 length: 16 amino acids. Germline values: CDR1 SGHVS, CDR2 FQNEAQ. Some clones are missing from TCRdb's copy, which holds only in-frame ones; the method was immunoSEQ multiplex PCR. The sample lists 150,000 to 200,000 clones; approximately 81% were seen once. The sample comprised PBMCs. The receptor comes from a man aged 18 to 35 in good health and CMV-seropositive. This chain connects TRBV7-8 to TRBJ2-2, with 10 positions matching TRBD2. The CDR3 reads CASSLVPGTSAGELFF. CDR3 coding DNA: TGTGCCAGCAGCTTAGTGCCCGGGACTAGCGCCGGGGAGCTGTTTTTT.